This TCR beta chain appears in the sequencing data of a study of regulatory T cells in long-lasting Graves disease (dated by TCRdb to about 2021). In the study overall: Persistent Graves' disease was defined as persistently positive TSH receptor autoantibodies together with antithyroid drug treatment for over 5 years. TCR sequencing covered 13 persistent and 20 or so newly diagnosed Graves' disease patients, about 35 samples in total. Patients with persistent Graves' disease were compared with patients with newly diagnosed Graves' disease using TCR sequencing and RNA sequencing of peripheral blood. The study took place in China and was registered as a clinical trial. Persistent Graves' disease patients in the clinical cohort had taken antithyroid drugs for roughly 10 years on average.

General study outcomes and caveats: The authors noted that the small sample size was a limitation that may lower accuracy. Because the primary lesion, thyroid tissue, could not be accessed, the study looked at peripheral blood alone. A larger number of public clonotypes was shared among persistent patients (approximately 2,500) than among newly diagnosed patients (roughly 980). Compared with newly diagnosed patients, patients with persistent Graves' disease had lower TCR Shannon entropy and fewer highly expanded clones, which suggests clonal expansion. Sequencing and analysis were limited to the TCR beta chain. Persistent disease showed preferential use of TRBV28, TRBJ1-2 and TRBJ2-5, whereas newly diagnosed disease favored TRBV20-1 and TRBJ2-1.

The library relied on multiplex PCR. Instrument on record: Illumina HiSeq 4000. CDR3 regions were amplified by Arm-PCR with iRepertoire HTBI primers to construct TCR beta libraries. PCR products were gel purified before sequencing. Concerning the study's data processing: Across samples, some 62 TRBV and 13 to 15 TRBJ segments were identified and used for gene usage analysis of CDR3 amino acid clonotypes. Filtered high-quality paired reads were merged into contigs using COPE and FqMerger. BLAST was used to align contigs to IMGT TRBV, TRBD and TRBJ reference genes, with CDR3 defined following IMGT. Any clonotype with a frequency above 0.1% was classified as a highly expanded clone. Repertoire diversity was measured by Shannon entropy, and V-J evenness by the Gini coefficient. A clonotype was considered public if more than one individual shared it. The public sequencing data were trimmed at Q25 with fastp and processed into clonotypes with MiXCR by TCRdb, which kept only in-frame beta chains. Every CDR3 protein is listed once, alongside the most common genes and DNA of its rows. V and J calls and clone size were set by TCRdb, not the authors. For this sample the table gives some 340,000 distinct CDR3 sequences, of which roughly 24% were detected only once. The ten most abundant clones make up 25% to 35% of the sample.

The sample's time point label, decoded: persistent/refractory GD, antithyroid drugs over 5 years with positive TRAb. RNA was extracted from PBMCs in TRIzol for both TCR sequencing and RNA sequencing. Graves' disease was diagnosed according to American Thyroid Association guidelines. Patients were recruited from an endocrinology department in Xi'an, China. Each patient gave 9 to 10 milliliters of peripheral blood, collected in an EDTA anticoagulant tube. PBMCs were isolated by Ficoll Paque Plus density gradient separation without further T cell sorting. RNA quality was checked with an Agilent 2100 Bioanalyzer and agarose gel, and concentration with a NanoDrop 2000. This clonotype was found many times. There is no known antigen for this receptor. Nothing much larger sits one base from this clone, and base qualities are not available. V is trimmed back by 6 bases and J by 1 base, and the junction contains 4 bases that no gene match accounts for. Taken from the germline V gene, the CDR1 and CDR2 loops are MDHEN and SYDVKM. Spanning cysteine to phenylalanine, the CDR3 consists of 14 amino acids. Here the CDR3 DNA is all that survives: 42 bases in frame from base 1.

This clonotype originated in a middle-aged woman with Graves disease. Donor details come from another sample of the same person, matched by shared clones. Recombination connected TRBV28 to TRBJ1-1; 8 bases in the middle match TRBD1. The sample in question was peripheral blood mononuclear cells (PBMCs), obtained when the disease was refractory, from a patient treated with antithyroid drugs. The nucleotide sequence is TGTGCCAGCAGCTTAGGACAGGGGAACACTGAAGCTTTCTTT. It specifies CASSLGQGNTEAFF.